This TCR beta chain is from a study of T cells in Graves' hyperthyroidism and ophthalmopathy. The overall study: Sampling of peripheral blood happened at initial diagnosis, prior to any treatment. General study findings and limits: Ophthalmopathy was told apart from stable hyperthyroidism by a 13 V-J model. Model output signaled ophthalmopathy a median approximately six months ahead of onset.

From RNA transcripts, TCR beta CDR3 regions were amplified. The HTBI primer set was used in a first-round RT-PCR of the TCR CDR3. TCRdb itself ran the multiplex PCR reads through MiXCR, one entry per CDR3 protein. Of 500,000 to 750,000 distinct CDR3 sequences listed, approximately 15% are singletons. Clinicians diagnosed patients from clinical symptoms, serum thyroxine and TRAb, thyroid ultrasound and orbital computed tomography. Trimming took off 5 bases at V and 8 bases at J, with 22 bases between the two ends. Germline V CDR1 and CDR2: MGHDK, SYGVNS. The CDR3 spans 16 residues. This clonotype was observed a few times. Its antigen is unknown.

Material for sequencing was blood. This chain uses TRBV25-1 with TRBJ2-1; the D gene is possibly TRBD1 (6 bases). The sequence derives from a young woman with Graves' hyperthyroidism. This chain's CDR3 is CASSTLGQGLLDEQFF. CDR3 nucleotide sequence: TGTGCCAGCAGTACTTTGGGGCAGGGGCTGTTAGATGAGCAGTTCTTC.